The 16 T cell receptor beta chains below were found in one sample sequenced in a study of shared clonotypes between healthy human individuals. Libraries were prepared by immunoSEQ multiplex PCR; TCRdb keeps only in-frame clonotypes and omits some of them. The sample records about 2 million clones, less than 95% being singletons. Terminally differentiated effector memory CD45RA+ cells were excluded by CCR7 positive selection of CD45RO-negative cells. Sequenced material: naive CD8+ T cells sorted from blood. The receptors were gathered from a young man in good health.

The chain carries TRBV30 and TRBJ1-2, with D unresolved. Looked up from germline, CDR1 is GTSNPN and CDR2 is SVGIG (reference sequence). This CDR3 is built from 12 residues. V was shortened by 5 bases and J by 8 bases, with 15 bases between the two germline ends. The CDR3 here is CAWELLNEGYTF. CDR3 nucleotide sequence: TGTGCCTGGGAACTCTTGAATGAAGGCTACACCTTC.

The CDR3 protein is CASSVGTGYNEKLFF. CDR3 coding DNA: TGTGCCAGCAGTGTTGGGACAGGCTATAATGAAAAACTGTTTTTT. The gene calls are TRBV6-4 and TRBJ1-4; 8 nucleotides agree with TRBD1. Germline V gene sequence: CDR1 MRHNA, CDR2 SNTAGT. This CDR3 comprises 15 residues. The V and J ends lost 4 bases and 4 bases, in that order; junction bases with no gene match: 5.

The rearrangement joins TRBV6-1 to TRBJ1-1, with D possibly matching TRBD1 (5 bases). In germline, CDR1 is MNHNS, CDR2 SASEGT. CDR3 size: 15 residues. Trimming left V 1 base short and J 5 bases short, with 14 bases between. CDR3 sequence (DNA): TGTGCCAGCAGTGAAGACTGGGTGGAGGGGACTGAAGCTTTCTTT. Protein product: CASSEDWVEGTEAFF.

The rearrangement uses TRBV4-1 and TRBJ2-1; 8 bases map to TRBD2. Trimming at V came to 1 base and at J to 5 bases, leaving 16 bases not matched to a gene. The CDR3 is made up of 19 amino acids. Germline V CDR1 and CDR2: MGHRA, YSYEKL. CDR3: CASSQGGLAGYRQNNEQFF. The CDR3 DNA is TGCGCCAGCAGCCAAGGTGGCCTAGCGGGCTACAGACAGAACAATGAGCAGTTCTTC.

The chain is built from TRBV27 and TRBJ1-5; a weak D match, TRBD1 (6 bases). This CDR3 has 16 amino acids. Trimming removed 0 bases from V and 3 bases from J, with 12 bases in between. Germline loops: CDR1 MNHEY, CDR2 SMNVEV (reference sequence). The CDR3 protein is CASSLSGWTVNQPQHF. The CDR3 nucleotides are TGTGCCAGCAGTTTATCTGGTTGGACAGTCAATCAGCCCCAGCATTTT.

This clone was seen a single time. V usage is TRBV2 and J usage is TRBJ2-5, with TRBD2 matching 10 bases. Per germline, CDR1 SNHLY and CDR2 FYNNEI. V shed 6 bases and J 0 bases; nucleotides not matched to a gene: 28. CDR3 length: 23 residues. This CDR3 reads CASRTTSGIPTPLKSRYQETQYF. The CDR3 DNA sequence: TGTGCCAGCAGGACCACTAGCGGGATCCCGACCCCGCTTAAATCCCGGTACCAAGAGACCCAGTACTTC.

This chain connects TRBV6-5 to TRBJ2-7; a weak D match, TRBD1 (5 bases). The CDR3 covers 14 residues. CDR1 and CDR2 from the germline V gene are MNHEY and SVGAGI. Trimming removed 4 bases at V and 2 bases at J, with 12 bases between. Here the CDR3 reads CASSSSTETYEQYF. In DNA form, the CDR3 reads TGTGCCAGCAGTTCCTCGACAGAAACCTACGAGCAGTACTTC.

CDR3 sequence (DNA): TGTGCCAGCAGCGATGCGGGGCTCTCTGGAAACACCATATATTTT. The encoded protein is CASSDAGLSGNTIYF. The genes are TRBV9 and TRBJ1-3, with TRBD1 as a possible D gene (5 bases). The CDR3 covers 15 residues. V was trimmed by 3 bases and J by 0 bases, leaving 10 bases between them. Germline CDR1 is SGDLS and CDR2 is YYNGEE.

The chain carries TRBV13 and TRBJ2-2; either TRBD1 or TRBD2 may supply D (6 bases each). V was pared by 5 bases and J by 4 bases, with 17 bases between. The CDR3 is 16 residues long. The germline V gene has CDR1 PRHDT and CDR2 FYEKMQ (reference sequence). CDR3 region: CASSPYGGEGTGELFF. CDR3 coding DNA: TGTGCCAGCAGCCCCTACGGGGGCGAGGGCACCGGGGAGCTGTTTTTT.

V and J are TRBV28 and TRBJ2-3; perhaps D is TRBD1 or TRBD2 (5 bases each). Trimming removed 1 base at V and 2 bases at J, with 13 bases between. The CDR3 runs to 16 residues. Germline values: CDR1 MDHEN, CDR2 SYDVKM. The CDR3 protein is CASSLSSAGTTDTQYF. The DNA for the CDR3 is TGTGCCAGCAGTTTATCGTCCGCAGGGACCACAGATACGCAGTATTTT.

This clone was detected only once. This CDR3 is CASSYRGVGQPQHF. The CDR3 bases are TGTGCCAGCAGTTACAGGGGTGTAGGGCAGCCCCAGCATTTT. The chain couples TRBV6-5 to TRBJ1-5, with TRBD1 as a possible D gene (5 bases). The germline V and J ends were trimmed by 2 bases and 7 bases, with 12 bases remaining between them. The CDR3 covers 14 residues. Germline V gene sequence: CDR1 MNHEY, CDR2 SVGAGI.

The chain joins TRBV27 to TRBJ2-7; 7 bases map to TRBD1. The CDR3 has 17 amino acids. The germline V gene has CDR1 MNHEY and CDR2 SMNVEV (reference sequence). V lost 1 base, J lost 4 bases, and 13 bases stayed unmatched. The CDR3 reads CASSLYSFGDREYEQYF. The DNA for the CDR3 is TGTGCCAGCAGTTTATATTCATTCGGGGACAGAGAATACGAGCAGTACTTC.

This clone was counted once. The chain has TRBV9 and TRBJ2-3; 7 bases align to TRBD2. The CDR3 has 15 amino acids. J gave up 0 bases and V 4 bases, and 5 bases lay outside the gene matches. The germline gives CDR1 SGDLS, CDR2 YYNGEE. CDR3 sequence reads: CASSQFGGSTDTQYF. The CDR3 DNA reads TGTGCCAGCAGCCAGTTCGGGGGGAGCACAGATACGCAGTATTTT.

A note on this clone: The same CDR3 arises from other DNA sequences in this sample as well. J is TRBJ2-7 and V is TRBV10-2, with 7 nucleotides matching TRBD1. Germline CDR1 reads WSHSY; CDR2 reads SAAADI. V gave up 1 base and J gave up 0 bases; unmatched junction bases: 3. This CDR3 contains 15 residues. In DNA, the CDR3 is TGCGCCAGCAGTGAGTTAGGGGGCAGCTCCTACGAGCAGTACTTC. This translates into CASSELGGSSYEQYF.

In its sample, this clone was seen once. The V and J genes are TRBV4-2 and TRBJ2-1; 9 positions match TRBD2. V was pared by 0 bases and J by 8 bases, with 8 bases of the junction left unmatched. CDR1 is LGHNA and CDR2 is YNFKEQ in the germline V gene. The CDR3 consists of 16 residues. In nucleotides, the CDR3 is TGTGCCAGCAGCCAAGATCTGGGACTAGCTTCGGATGAGCAGTTCTTC. Residues: CASSQDLGLASDEQFF.

This chain uses TRBV19 with TRBJ2-1, with 10 bases fitting TRBD1. The length of the CDR3 is 15 residues. Germline trimming cut 5 bases from V and 2 bases from J; bases unmatched to any gene: 3. Germline CDR1 LNHDA, CDR2 SQIVND (reference sequence). CDR3 in amino acids: CASSFGTGAYNEQFF. CDR3 coding DNA: TGTGCCAGTAGTTTCGGGACAGGGGCCTACAATGAGCAGTTCTTC.